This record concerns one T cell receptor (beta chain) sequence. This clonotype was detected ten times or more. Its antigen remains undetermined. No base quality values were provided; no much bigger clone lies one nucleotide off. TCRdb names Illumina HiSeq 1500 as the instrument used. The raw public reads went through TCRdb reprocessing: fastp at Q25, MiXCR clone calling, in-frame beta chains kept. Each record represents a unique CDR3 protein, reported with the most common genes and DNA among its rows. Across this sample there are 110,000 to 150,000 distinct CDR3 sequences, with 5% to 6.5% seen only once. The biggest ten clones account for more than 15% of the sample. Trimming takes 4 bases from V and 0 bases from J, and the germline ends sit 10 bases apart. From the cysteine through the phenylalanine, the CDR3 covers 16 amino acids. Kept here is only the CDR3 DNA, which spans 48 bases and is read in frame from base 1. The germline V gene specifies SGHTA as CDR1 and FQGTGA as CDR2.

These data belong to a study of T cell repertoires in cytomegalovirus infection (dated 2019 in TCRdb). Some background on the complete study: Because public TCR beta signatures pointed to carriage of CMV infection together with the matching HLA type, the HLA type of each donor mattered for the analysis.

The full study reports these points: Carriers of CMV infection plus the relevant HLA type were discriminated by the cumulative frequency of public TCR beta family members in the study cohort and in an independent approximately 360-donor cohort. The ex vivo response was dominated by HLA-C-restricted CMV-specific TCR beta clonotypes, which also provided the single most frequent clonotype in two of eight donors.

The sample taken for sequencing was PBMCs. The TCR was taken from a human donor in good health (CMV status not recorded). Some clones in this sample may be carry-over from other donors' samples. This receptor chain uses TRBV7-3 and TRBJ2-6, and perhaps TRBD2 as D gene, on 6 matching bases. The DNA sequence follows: TGTGCCAGCAGCTCGGGACTTATCTCTGGGGCCAACGTCCTGACTTTC. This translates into CASSSGLISGANVLTF. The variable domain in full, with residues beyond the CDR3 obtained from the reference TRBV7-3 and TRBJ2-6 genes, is GAGVSQTPSNKVTEKGKYVELRCDPISGHTALYWYRQSLGQGPEFLIYFQGTGAADDSGLPNDRFFAVRPEGSVSTLKIQRTERGDSAVYLCASSSGLISGANVLTFGAGSRLTVL.